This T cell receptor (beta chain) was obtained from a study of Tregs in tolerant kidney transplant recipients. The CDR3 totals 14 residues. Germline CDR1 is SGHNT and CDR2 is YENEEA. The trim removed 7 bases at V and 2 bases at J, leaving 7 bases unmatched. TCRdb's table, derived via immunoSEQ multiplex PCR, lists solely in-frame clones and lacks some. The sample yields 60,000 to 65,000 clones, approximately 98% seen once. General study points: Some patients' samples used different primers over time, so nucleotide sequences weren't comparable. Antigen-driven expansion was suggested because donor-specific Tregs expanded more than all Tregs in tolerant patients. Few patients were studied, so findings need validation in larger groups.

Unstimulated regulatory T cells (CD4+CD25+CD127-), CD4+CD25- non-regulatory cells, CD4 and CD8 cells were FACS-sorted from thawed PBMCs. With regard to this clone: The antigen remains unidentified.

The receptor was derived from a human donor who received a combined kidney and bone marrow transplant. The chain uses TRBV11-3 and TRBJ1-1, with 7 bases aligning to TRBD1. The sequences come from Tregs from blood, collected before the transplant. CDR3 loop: CASTLSGGNTEAFF. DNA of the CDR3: TGTGCCAGCACCTTGTCAGGGGGAAACACTGAAGCTTTCTTT.